Below, 5 T cell receptor beta chains from the same sample are listed, as sequenced in a study of blood T cell repertoires in COVID-19. Assay: immunoSEQ multiplex PCR; the TCRdb copy retains only in-frame clones and omits some. The table includes 180,000 or so clones, around 81% detected once. The sample consisted of peripheral blood. These receptors were obtained from a woman between 40 and 55 years old with COVID-19, enrolled during active disease.

V is TRBV30 and J is TRBJ2-5; D perhaps matches TRBD1 (6 bases). The CDR3 has 13 amino acids. The V end was cut by 7 bases, the J end by 7 bases, with 19 bases between. Germline V lookup: CDR1 GTSNPN, CDR2 SVGIG (reference sequence). The CDR3 DNA reads TGTGCCTCACAGGGCGGCCGCTCGGGGACCCAGTACTTC. This sequence encodes CASQGGRSGTQYF.

V gene TRBV7-3 combines with J gene TRBJ2-1; 9 bases agree with TRBD2. V lost 5 bases to trimming and J lost 5 bases; unmatched junction nucleotides: 7. This CDR3 contains 15 residues. Germline V gene data show CDR1 as SGHTA and CDR2 as FQGTGA. CDR3 loop: CASSPSRGGNNEQFF. CDR3 DNA: TGTGCCAGCAGCCCCTCGCGGGGGGGGAACAATGAGCAGTTCTTC.

The rearrangement links TRBV3-1 (or the pseudogene TRBV3-2) to TRBJ2-2, with 8 bases identical to TRBD1. The CDR3 has 17 amino acids. Germline CDR1 reads LGHDT; CDR2 reads YNNKEL (reference sequence). The trim removed 5 bases at V and 6 bases at J, leaving 14 bases unmatched. CDR3 in DNA: TGTGCCAGCAGCTATCTCAGTGGGACAGGTGGTTCCGGGGAGCTGTTTTTT. It yields the protein CASSYLSGTGGSGELFF.

The genes are TRBV7-3 and TRBJ2-1; 10 bases match TRBD2. The CDR3 has 14 amino acids. Germline V lookup: CDR1 SGHTA, CDR2 FQGTGA. The trim removed 5 bases at V and 13 bases at J, leaving 11 bases unmatched. This CDR3 reads CASSALISGGAQFF. The DNA for the CDR3 is TGTGCCAGCAGCGCCCTGATAAGCGGGGGGGCCCAGTTCTTC.

The rearrangement links TRBV24-1 to TRBJ2-5, with 10 nucleotides matching TRBD2. The CDR3 sequence is 15 residues long. Unmatched junction bases numbered 10, after V lost 6 bases and J lost 7 bases. The germline CDR1 and CDR2 sequences are KGHDR and SFDVKD. CDR3: CATSPTGLARGTQYF. The CDR3 region has the DNA TGTGCCACCAGTCCAACGGGACTAGCGAGAGGGACCCAGTACTTC.